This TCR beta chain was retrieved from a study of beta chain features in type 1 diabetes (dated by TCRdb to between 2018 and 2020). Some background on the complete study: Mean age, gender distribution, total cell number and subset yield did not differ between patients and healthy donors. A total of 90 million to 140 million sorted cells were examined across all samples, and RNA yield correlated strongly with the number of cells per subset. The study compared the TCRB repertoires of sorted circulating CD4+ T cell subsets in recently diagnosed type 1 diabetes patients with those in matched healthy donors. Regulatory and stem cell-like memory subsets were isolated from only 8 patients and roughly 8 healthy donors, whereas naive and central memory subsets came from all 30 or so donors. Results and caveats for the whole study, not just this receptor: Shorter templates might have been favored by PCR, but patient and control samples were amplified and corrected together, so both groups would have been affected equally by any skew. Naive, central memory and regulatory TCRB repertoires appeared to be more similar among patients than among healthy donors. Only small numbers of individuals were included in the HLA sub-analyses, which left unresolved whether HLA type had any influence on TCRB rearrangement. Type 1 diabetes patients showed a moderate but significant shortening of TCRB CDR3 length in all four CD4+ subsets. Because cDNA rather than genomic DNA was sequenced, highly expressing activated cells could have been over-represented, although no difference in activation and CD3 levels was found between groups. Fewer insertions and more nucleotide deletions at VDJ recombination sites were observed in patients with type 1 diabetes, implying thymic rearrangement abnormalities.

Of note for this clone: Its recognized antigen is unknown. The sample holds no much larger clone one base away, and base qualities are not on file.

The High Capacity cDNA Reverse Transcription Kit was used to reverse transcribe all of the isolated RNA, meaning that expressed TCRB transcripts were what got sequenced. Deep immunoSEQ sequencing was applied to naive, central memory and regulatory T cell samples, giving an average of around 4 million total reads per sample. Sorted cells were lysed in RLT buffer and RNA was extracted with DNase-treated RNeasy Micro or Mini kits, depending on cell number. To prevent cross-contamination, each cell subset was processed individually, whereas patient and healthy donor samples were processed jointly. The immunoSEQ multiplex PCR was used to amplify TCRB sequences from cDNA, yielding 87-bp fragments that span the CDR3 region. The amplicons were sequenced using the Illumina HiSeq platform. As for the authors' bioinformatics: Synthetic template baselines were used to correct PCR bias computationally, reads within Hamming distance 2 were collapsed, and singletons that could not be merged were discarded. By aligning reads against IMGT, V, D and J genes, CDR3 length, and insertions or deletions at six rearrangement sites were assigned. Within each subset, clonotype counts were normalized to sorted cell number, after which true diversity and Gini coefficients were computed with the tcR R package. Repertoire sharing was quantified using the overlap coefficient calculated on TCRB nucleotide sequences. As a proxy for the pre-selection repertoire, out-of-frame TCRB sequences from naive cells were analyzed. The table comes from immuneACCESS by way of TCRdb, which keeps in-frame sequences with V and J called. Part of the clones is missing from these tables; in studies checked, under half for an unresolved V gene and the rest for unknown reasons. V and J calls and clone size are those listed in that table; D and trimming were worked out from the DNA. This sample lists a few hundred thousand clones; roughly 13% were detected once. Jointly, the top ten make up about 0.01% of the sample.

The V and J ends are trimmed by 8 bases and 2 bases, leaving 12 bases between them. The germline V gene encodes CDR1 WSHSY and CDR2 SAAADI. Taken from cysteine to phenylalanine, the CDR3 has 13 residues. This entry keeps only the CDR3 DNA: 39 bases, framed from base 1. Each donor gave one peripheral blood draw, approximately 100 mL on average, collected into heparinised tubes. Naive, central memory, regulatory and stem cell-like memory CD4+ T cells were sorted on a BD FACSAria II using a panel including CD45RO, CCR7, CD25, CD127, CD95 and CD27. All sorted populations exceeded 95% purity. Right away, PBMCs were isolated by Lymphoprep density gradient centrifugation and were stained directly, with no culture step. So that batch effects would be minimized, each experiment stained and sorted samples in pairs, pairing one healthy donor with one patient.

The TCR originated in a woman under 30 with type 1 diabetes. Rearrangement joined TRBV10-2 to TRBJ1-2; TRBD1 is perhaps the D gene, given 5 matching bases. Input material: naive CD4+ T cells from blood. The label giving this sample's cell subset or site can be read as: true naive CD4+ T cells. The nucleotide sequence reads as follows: TGCGCCAGCGGGGCTTGGGTAAACTATGGCTACACCTTC. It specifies CASGAWVNYGYTF.